The rows below give T cell receptor beta chains drawn from one sample of a study of OX40 agonist ivuxolimab in advanced cancers. The method was immunoSEQ multiplex PCR; TCRdb's version includes in-frame clones alone and lacks a portion of them. The sample consists of tens of thousands of clones, around 87% of them appearing once. The source was CD4+ or CD8+ T cells sorted from blood, collected in a trial of the OX40 agonist ivuxolimab. The source of these receptors is an adult with an advanced solid tumor such as melanoma, head and neck, liver or kidney cancer. The CDR3 runs from the conserved cysteine through the conserved F or W. D genes are given only for firm matches. The listing skips clone size in some rows; elsewhere it reads once, few, many or a size class.

d_call: .; clone_size: .; v_call: TRBV2; j_call: TRBJ1-2; cdr3_aa: CASSALAGSNYGYTF; cdr3_nt: TGTGCCAGCAGTGCCTTGGCAGGCAGTAACTATGGCTACACCTTC
d_call: .; clone_size: few; v_call: TRBV19; j_call: TRBJ1-3; cdr3_aa: CASSMTPTGRSGNTIYF; cdr3_nt: TGTGCCAGTAGTATGACGCCCACAGGGCGCTCTGGAAACACCATATATTTT
d_call: TRBD1; clone_size: .; v_call: TRBV7-6; j_call: TRBJ1-4; cdr3_aa: CASSTGTGANEKLFF; cdr3_nt: TGTGCCAGCAGCACTGGGACAGGGGCTAATGAAAAACTGTTTTTT
d_call: TRBD2; clone_size: .; v_call: TRBV5-1; j_call: TRBJ2-1; cdr3_aa: CASSSLAGRVVDEQFF; cdr3_nt: TGCGCCAGCAGCTCCTTAGCGGGAAGGGTGGTCGATGAGCAGTTCTTC
d_call: TRBD1; clone_size: .; v_call: TRBV10-3; j_call: TRBJ2-5; cdr3_aa: CAISELKGQRLYF; cdr3_nt: TGTGCCATCAGTGAGTTGAAGGGACAGCGACTGTACTTC
d_call: .; clone_size: .; v_call: TRBV9; j_call: TRBJ2-1; cdr3_aa: CASSIGTYGNEQFF; cdr3_nt: TGTGCCAGCAGCATTGGGACGTATGGCAATGAGCAGTTCTTC
d_call: TRBD2; clone_size: .; v_call: TRBV9; j_call: TRBJ2-2; cdr3_aa: CASSVVAGGGTGELFF; cdr3_nt: TGTGCCAGCAGCGTAGTAGCGGGAGGGGGCACCGGGGAGCTGTTTTTT
d_call: .; clone_size: .; v_call: TRBV7-2; j_call: TRBJ1-3; cdr3_aa: CASSYTSGSGNTIYF; cdr3_nt: TGTGCCAGCAGCTACACAAGTGGCTCTGGAAACACCATATATTTT
d_call: .; clone_size: .; v_call: TRBV18; j_call: TRBJ1-1; cdr3_aa: CASSLDRKSTEAFF; cdr3_nt: TGTGCCAGCTCACTCGACAGGAAATCGACTGAAGCTTTCTTT
d_call: .; clone_size: few; v_call: TRBV7-9; j_call: TRBJ1-2; cdr3_aa: CASSLASMTGRGYTF; cdr3_nt: TGTGCCAGCAGCTTAGCCAGTATGACAGGTCGCGGCTACACCTTC
d_call: TRBD1; clone_size: few; v_call: TRBV27; j_call: TRBJ1-5; cdr3_aa: CASSPRTGFGGNQPQHF; cdr3_nt: TGTGCCAGCAGTCCCCGGACAGGGTTTGGCGGCAATCAGCCCCAGCATTTT
d_call: TRBD1; clone_size: .; v_call: TRBV19; j_call: TRBJ2-3; cdr3_aa: CASSAGQETDTQYF; cdr3_nt: TGTGCCAGTAGTGCGGGACAGGAGACAGATACGCAGTATTTT
d_call: .; clone_size: .; v_call: TRBV30; j_call: TRBJ1-3; cdr3_aa: CAWSKGESSGNTIYF; cdr3_nt: TGTGCCTGGAGTAAAGGAGAGAGCTCTGGAAACACCATATATTTT
d_call: .; clone_size: once; v_call: TRBV6-1; j_call: TRBJ1-3; cdr3_aa: CASSEAVGDSGNTIYF; cdr3_nt: TGTGCCAGCAGTGAGGCGGTAGGGGACTCTGGAAACACCATATATTTT
d_call: .; clone_size: .; v_call: TRBV29-1; j_call: TRBJ1-2; cdr3_aa: CSVDRGRDHGYTF; cdr3_nt: TGCAGCGTTGATCGGGGGAGAGACCATGGCTACACCTTC
d_call: TRBD1; clone_size: .; v_call: TRBV5-4; j_call: TRBJ1-1; cdr3_aa: CASSLGDRVEGAFF; cdr3_nt: TGTGCCAGCAGCTTGGGGGACAGGGTCGAAGGAGCTTTCTTT
d_call: .; clone_size: .; v_call: TRBV5-6; j_call: TRBJ1-2; cdr3_aa: CASSLGTEVYGYTF; cdr3_nt: TGTGCCAGCAGCTTGGGGACAGAGGTCTATGGCTACACCTTC
d_call: .; clone_size: .; v_call: TRBV28; j_call: TRBJ2-3; cdr3_aa: CASSLSGGVTDTQYF; cdr3_nt: TGTGCCAGCAGTTTATCTGGGGGTGTCACAGATACGCAGTATTTT
d_call: TRBD1; clone_size: .; v_call: TRBV18; j_call: TRBJ2-7; cdr3_aa: CASSPIIPGQGIHEQYF; cdr3_nt: TGTGCCAGCTCACCGATAATTCCGGGACAGGGTATCCACGAGCAGTACTTC
d_call: TRBD1; clone_size: .; v_call: TRBV6-1; j_call: TRBJ1-1; cdr3_aa: CASSQGTGTEAFF; cdr3_nt: TGTGCCAGCAGCCAGGGGACAGGGACTGAAGCTTTCTTT
d_call: TRBD2; clone_size: once; v_call: TRBV10-3; j_call: TRBJ2-3; cdr3_aa: CANSAGTSGTPSTDTQYF; cdr3_nt: TGTGCCAATTCCGCCGGGACTAGCGGAACTCCTAGCACAGATACGCAGTATTTT
d_call: TRBD2; clone_size: once; v_call: TRBV28; j_call: TRBJ2-1; cdr3_aa: CASSPAGGHYNEQFF; cdr3_nt: TGTGCCAGCAGCCCAGCGGGAGGACACTACAATGAGCAGTTCTTC
d_call: .; clone_size: .; v_call: TRBV15; j_call: TRBJ1-2; cdr3_aa: CATSPPNVLDHGYTF; cdr3_nt: TGTGCCACCAGCCCCCCCAACGTTTTAGACCATGGCTACACCTTC
d_call: TRBD1; clone_size: .; v_call: TRBV7-2; j_call: TRBJ2-5; cdr3_aa: CASSLNAGTGRETQYF; cdr3_nt: TGTGCCAGCAGCTTAAACGCCGGGACAGGGCGGGAGACCCAGTACTTC
d_call: TRBD2; clone_size: .; v_call: TRBV9; j_call: TRBJ2-7; cdr3_aa: CASSAGLAEMAVEQYF; cdr3_nt: TGTGCCAGCAGCGCCGGACTAGCCGAGATGGCGGTCGAGCAGTACTTC
d_call: .; clone_size: .; v_call: TRBV4-2; j_call: TRBJ2-6; cdr3_aa: CASSQANSGANVLTF; cdr3_nt: TGTGCCAGCAGCCAAGCAAACTCTGGGGCCAACGTCCTGACTTTC
d_call: TRBD2; clone_size: .; v_call: TRBV10-3; j_call: TRBJ2-1; cdr3_aa: CAISEKGVTSGNNEQFF; cdr3_nt: TGTGCCATCAGTGAGAAGGGGGTGACTAGCGGGAACAATGAGCAGTTCTTC
d_call: TRBD2; clone_size: .; v_call: TRBV10-1; j_call: TRBJ2-1; cdr3_aa: CASRPGTSGTGEQFF; cdr3_nt: TGCGCCAGCAGGCCCGGGACTAGCGGGACTGGTGAGCAGTTCTTC
d_call: TRBD2; clone_size: .; v_call: TRBV2; j_call: TRBJ2-7; cdr3_aa: CASSATSGGTYEQYF; cdr3_nt: TGTGCCAGCAGCGCCACTAGCGGGGGAACCTACGAGCAGTACTTC
d_call: .; clone_size: few; v_call: TRBV15; j_call: TRBJ2-2; cdr3_aa: CATSPIGKGTGELFF; cdr3_nt: TGTGCCACCAGCCCCATTGGGAAGGGCACCGGGGAGCTGTTTTTT
d_call: TRBD1; clone_size: .; v_call: TRBV2; j_call: TRBJ1-5; cdr3_aa: CASGPRTGGGPQHF; cdr3_nt: TGTGCCAGCGGGCCAAGGACAGGGGGAGGGCCCCAGCATTTT
d_call: .; clone_size: .; v_call: TRBV27; j_call: TRBJ2-6; cdr3_aa: CASSKSSSGANVLTF; cdr3_nt: TGTGCCAGCAGCAAAAGCTCCTCTGGGGCCAACGTCCTGACTTTC
d_call: TRBD2; clone_size: once; v_call: TRBV5-1; j_call: TRBJ2-5; cdr3_aa: CASSLGGTSVIETQYF; cdr3_nt: TGCGCCAGCAGCTTGGGCGGGACTAGCGTTATAGAGACCCAGTACTTC
d_call: .; clone_size: .; v_call: TRBV9; j_call: TRBJ2-6; cdr3_aa: CASSVQGIGANVLTF; cdr3_nt: TGTGCCAGCAGCGTACAGGGAATAGGGGCCAACGTCCTGACTTTC
d_call: TRBD1; clone_size: .; v_call: TRBV10-3; j_call: TRBJ1-4; cdr3_aa: CAISQYGTGEEKLFF; cdr3_nt: TGTGCCATCAGTCAGTACGGGACAGGGGAAGAAAAACTGTTTTTT
d_call: .; clone_size: .; v_call: TRBV6-1; j_call: TRBJ2-7; cdr3_aa: CASSEPPGQAYEQYF; cdr3_nt: TGTGCCAGCAGTGAACCTCCGGGACAAGCCTACGAGCAGTACTTC
d_call: .; clone_size: .; v_call: TRBV18; j_call: TRBJ1-2; cdr3_aa: CASSPEPDAYGYTF; cdr3_nt: TGTGCCAGCTCACCAGAGCCCGACGCCTATGGCTACACCTTC
d_call: .; clone_size: .; v_call: TRBV9; j_call: TRBJ2-3; cdr3_aa: CASSGRAGGHSDTQYF; cdr3_nt: TGTGCCAGCAGCGGTCGGGCGGGCGGGCATTCAGATACGCAGTATTTT
d_call: .; clone_size: few; v_call: TRBV27; j_call: TRBJ2-1; cdr3_aa: CASSLKEYNEQFF; cdr3_nt: TGTGCCAGCAGTTTGAAGGAATACAATGAGCAGTTCTTC
d_call: .; clone_size: .; v_call: TRBV14; j_call: TRBJ2-1; cdr3_aa: CASSQQGNEQFF; cdr3_nt: TGTGCCAGCAGCCAACAGGGAAATGAGCAGTTCTTC
d_call: TRBD2; clone_size: .; v_call: TRBV5-4; j_call: TRBJ2-3; cdr3_aa: CASSLREGTDTQYF; cdr3_nt: TGTGCCAGCAGCTTGCGGGAGGGCACAGATACGCAGTATTTT
d_call: .; clone_size: few; v_call: TRBV7-9; j_call: TRBJ2-1; cdr3_aa: CASSWVYNEQFF; cdr3_nt: TGTGCCAGCAGCTGGGTATACAATGAGCAGTTCTTC
d_call: .; clone_size: .; v_call: TRBV20-1; j_call: TRBJ2-1; cdr3_aa: CSASSTSEQFF; cdr3_nt: TGCAGTGCTAGTTCGACGAGTGAGCAGTTCTTC
d_call: TRBD1; clone_size: .; v_call: TRBV5-4; j_call: TRBJ1-5; cdr3_aa: CASSLEGAGQPQHF; cdr3_nt: TGTGCCAGCAGCTTGGAGGGGGCCGGTCAGCCCCAGCATTTT
d_call: .; clone_size: .; v_call: TRBV11-2; j_call: TRBJ1-3; cdr3_aa: CASSLTGSFGNTIYF; cdr3_nt: TGTGCCAGCAGCTTAACGGGCTCGTTCGGAAACACCATATATTTT
d_call: .; clone_size: .; v_call: TRBV25-1; j_call: TRBJ2-5; cdr3_aa: CASSELLQETQYF; cdr3_nt: TGTGCCAGCAGTGAATTGCTTCAAGAGACCCAGTACTTC
d_call: .; clone_size: .; v_call: TRBV6-6; j_call: TRBJ2-5; cdr3_aa: CASRQQETQYF; cdr3_nt: TGTGCCAGCAGGCAACAAGAGACCCAGTACTTC
d_call: .; clone_size: .; v_call: TRBV6-1; j_call: TRBJ2-3; cdr3_aa: CASWRSGTDTQYF; cdr3_nt: TGTGCCAGCTGGAGGAGTGGCACAGATACGCAGTATTTT
d_call: .; clone_size: .; v_call: TRBV7-2; j_call: TRBJ1-1; cdr3_aa: CASSLAIATSNTEAFF; cdr3_nt: TGTGCCAGCAGCTTAGCGATCGCCACATCGAACACTGAAGCTTTCTTT
d_call: TRBD2; clone_size: once; v_call: TRBV9; j_call: TRBJ2-3; cdr3_aa: CASSVGLAGGSTDTQYF; cdr3_nt: TGTGCCAGCAGCGTAGGACTAGCGGGAGGGAGCACAGATACGCAGTATTTT
d_call: .; clone_size: .; v_call: TRBV5-1; j_call: TRBJ2-5; cdr3_aa: CASSLFRLPQETQYF; cdr3_nt: TGCGCCAGCAGCTTGTTTCGGCTACCCCAAGAGACCCAGTACTTC
d_call: TRBD1; clone_size: .; v_call: TRBV7-2; j_call: TRBJ1-1; cdr3_aa: CASSSDRDTEAFF; cdr3_nt: TGTGCCAGCAGCTCCGACAGGGACACTGAAGCTTTCTTT
d_call: .; clone_size: .; v_call: TRBV27; j_call: TRBJ1-2; cdr3_aa: CASRASLGRVIDGYTF; cdr3_nt: TGTGCCAGCAGGGCCTCTCTGGGCAGGGTAATCGATGGCTACACCTTC
d_call: .; clone_size: few; v_call: TRBV27; j_call: TRBJ2-5; cdr3_aa: CASSQYRAIGETQYF; cdr3_nt: TGTGCCAGCAGTCAATACAGGGCGATCGGAGAGACCCAGTACTTC